This T cell receptor (beta chain) was recovered during a study of OX40 agonist ivuxolimab in advanced cancers. The V gene's germline CDR1 is SGHNT and CDR2 YYREEE (reference sequence). This CDR3 comprises 16 residues. V was trimmed by 0 bases and J by 0 bases, leaving 11 bases between them. Individuals having autoimmune disease history or systemic immunosuppression were not enrolled. A single count supports this clone. Its antigen is currently unknown. Overall study findings and caveats: With doses of 0.1 to 3.0 mg/kg, CD4+ and CD8+ blood T cells had undergone clonal expansion by week 6.

Only in-frame clones appear in the TCRdb table, and some are missing; sequencing was by immunoSEQ multiplex PCR. The data hold approximately 33,000 clones, with roughly nine tenths observed a single time. The sequences come from CD4+ or CD8+ T cells sorted from blood, collected in a trial of the OX40 agonist ivuxolimab. The chain uses TRBV5-4 and TRBJ2-3; possibly TRBD2 for D (6 bases). The source of this sequence is an adult with an advanced solid tumor such as melanoma, head and neck, liver or kidney cancer. The CDR3 nucleotides read TGTGCCAGCAGCTTGGCTCTAGCGACAAGCACAGATACGCAGTATTTT. It encodes CASSLALATSTDTQYF. The full variable domain, with the rest looked up from reference TRBV5-4 and TRBJ2-3, is ETGVTQSPTHLIKTRGQQVTLRCSSQSGHNTVSWYQQALGQGPQFIFQYYREEENGRGNFPPRFSGLQFPNYSSELNVNALELDDSALYLCASSLALATSTDTQYFGPGTRLTVL.